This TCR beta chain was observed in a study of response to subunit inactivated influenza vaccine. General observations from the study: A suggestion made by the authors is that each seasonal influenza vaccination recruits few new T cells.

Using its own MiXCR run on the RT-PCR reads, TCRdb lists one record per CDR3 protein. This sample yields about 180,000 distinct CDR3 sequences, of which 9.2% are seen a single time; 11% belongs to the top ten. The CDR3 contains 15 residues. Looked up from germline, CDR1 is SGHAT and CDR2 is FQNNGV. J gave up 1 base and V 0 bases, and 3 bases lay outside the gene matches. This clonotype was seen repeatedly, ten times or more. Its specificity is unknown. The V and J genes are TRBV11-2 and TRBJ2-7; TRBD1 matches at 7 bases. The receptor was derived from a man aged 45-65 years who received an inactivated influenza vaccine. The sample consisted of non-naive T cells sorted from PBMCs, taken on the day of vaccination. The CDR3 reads CASSLERGPSYEQYF. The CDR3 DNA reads TGTGCCAGCAGCTTAGAGAGGGGGCCTTCCTACGAGCAGTACTTC. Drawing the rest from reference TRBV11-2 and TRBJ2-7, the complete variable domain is EAGVAQSPRYKIIEKRQSVAFWCNPISGHATLYWYQQILGQGPKLLIQFQNNGVVDDSQLPKDRFSAERLKGVDSTLKIQPAKLEDSAVYLCASSLERGPSYEQYFGPGTRLTVT.